Given below is one T cell receptor (beta chain) in context. This clone was seen just once. Its antigen remains undetermined. There are no base qualities to consult, and no much larger clone falls within one base. The germline V gene encodes CDR1 MDHEN and CDR2 SYDVKM. The CDR3 covers 14 residues, taking in both the cysteine and the phenylalanine. CDR3 DNA only is kept here, 42 bases in frame from base 1. Ends trimmed: V by 4 bases, J by 9 bases; bases unmatched to a gene: 4. These data originate in a study of cytomegalovirus exposure and HLA in healthy donors (dated by TCRdb to 2016 to 2017). Study-level background: In an earlier analysis of several hundred of the donors, 276 Gb of sequence data and 90 million to 130 million unique TCR beta sequences from 180 million or so T cells were reported. An early release covering roughly 600 HLA-typed donors comprised about 290 gigabases of sequencing data and tens of millions of unique TCR sequences. The genetic ancestry cluster associated with self-reported Caucasian donors included around 76% of the 398 genotyped donors. The aim of the study was to test whether cataloging public T cell receptors could identify signatures of past pathogen exposure. Using immunosequencing, the study profiled T cell repertoires from 550 to 750 subjects and related those repertoires to cytomegalovirus serostatus. Along with the roughly 670-subject first cohort, a separate validation cohort of 120 different subjects was used. High-throughput TCR immunosequencing, statistical association of individual TCRs with disease status, and machine learning were combined to predict cytomegalovirus infection status. To study patterns of TCR occurrence, a later analysis re-analyzed previously published TCR beta repertoires from 700 or so donors and added high-resolution HLA genotyping. Rather than drawing on any new phenotypic data, the later analysis identified candidate immune exposures from TCR beta sequences and the way those sequences occurred across donors. An earlier analysis of several hundred of the donors applied high-throughput TCR beta sequencing to assess whether each TCR beta V gene segment acted as functional or pseudogenic. Donor age, sex, ethnicity and CMV serostatus were compiled alongside the repertoire data. A later genetic analysis took genome-wide SNP genotypes for about 55% of the roughly 670 donors and used that subset as a discovery cohort. Every discovery cohort repertoire had been produced on one sequencing platform. HLA typing included class I and class II loci at four-digit resolution. Typing coverage varied by locus: roughly 629-630 donors for A, B, C, DRB1 and DQB1; 522 for DQA1; some 610 for DPA1; approximately 490 for DPB1. About five DR-DQ haplotypes were treated as single units for association and clustering because of strong linkage in the cohort. Among several hundred genotyped donors of the cohort, an average of approximately 240,000 unique TCR beta nucleotide sequences was sequenced per donor, of which about 20% were non-productive.

The paper as a whole reports these results and caveats: Presence/absence analyses assumed roughly uniform sequencing depth across donors, an assumption that may not hold. Correlated functional status among segregating V segments might reflect linkage disequilibrium, but an unknown experimental factor could not be ruled out. The study gave a list of 150 to 200 TCR beta chains associated with cytomegalovirus. Because some donors lacked HLA typing at each locus, the association tests relied only on the typed subset. The authors suggested that the approach could potentially be extended to other disease states and immunological phenotypes. Because counts were too low, some 17 rarely observed V segments, including chromosome 9 orphons, were left out of the earlier analysis of 587 of the donors. Across donors, most TCR sequences were observed very rarely, whereas some public TCRs were present in many individuals. A later genetic analysis associated a missense DCLRE1C variant with V-gene and J-gene trimming of TCR beta chains, and an independent cohort replicated the association. A few of the identified cytomegalovirus-associated TCR beta chains were confirmed in vitro to be specific for cytomegalovirus antigens. In a later analysis, over 15,000 TCR beta sequences were associated with specific HLA alleles at a false discovery rate of 0.05. The classifier was reported to diagnose cytomegalovirus status with high specificity and sensitivity in both the original and validation cohorts. Some IMGT-functional V segments, including TRBV6-2 and TRBV6-3, could not be distinguished by the 87-base-pair reads and were therefore excluded. The only immune exposure information available for the cohort was CMV serostatus. In a later analysis, HLA-associated TCR beta chains showed more clonal expansion and lower generation probabilities than non-associated chains that were equally common. A later analysis found that TCR association rates varied across HLA loci, with DRB1 alleles showing the most associated TCRs and HLA-C alleles the fewest. Most CMV-associated TCR beta chains appeared to be HLA-restricted in a later analysis, and the HLA associations seemed to be driven largely by CMV exposure. In a later genetic analysis, fewer N-insertions in productive TCRs were reported among donors in an Asian-associated ancestry cluster than the roughly 700-donor mean. A further reported finding was that TCR beta sequences accurately predicted the HLA-A and HLA-B alleles for most subjects in the first cohort. When HLA alleles, especially DR and DQ, strongly co-occurred, attributing TCR associations to individual alleles was difficult. The cohort was sequenced for TCR beta chains only, and without alpha or paired-chain data the features that could be detected were limited. The sequencing pipeline was judged likely to have produced a cluster of highly shared sequence variants as a technical artifact. In an earlier analysis of some 550 of the donors, most TCR beta V segments were observed in productive rearrangements about 90% or about 30% of the time, broadly matching IMGT annotations. Several of the top co-occurrence clusters appeared to be linked to parvovirus B19, influenza, CMV and Epstein-Barr virus, according to a later analysis.

The method was the immunoSEQ multiplex PCR assay. For the multiplex PCR, a mixture combining 60 forward primers for TCR Vbeta segments and 13 reverse primers for TCR Jbeta segments was used. A multiplex PCR assay on genomic DNA amplified the CDR3 region of rearranged TCR beta genes. The amplified TCR beta libraries were sequenced on the Illumina HiSeq System as 87-base-pair reads. The authors processed their data as follows. Across the 600 to 700 repertoires, a later analysis counted 80 million or so unique TCR beta chains, some 11 million of which were shared by at least two donors. Raw reads were error-corrected and collapsed into unique sequences with a nearest-neighbor algorithm that merged closely related sequences to remove PCR and sequencing errors. V, D and J gene segments were assigned by aligning CDR3 sequences to IMGT reference sequences. Each retained sequence needed at least a six-nucleotide match to both a V gene segment and a J gene segment. Rearrangements were classified as productive when the CDR3 lacked stop codons and remained in frame with V and J, and all other rearrangements were classified as non-productive. Following IMGT convention, CDR3 was defined as the stretch from the second conserved V-encoded cysteine up to the conserved J-encoded phenylalanine. Sequences without an unambiguous match to a single V gene segment were excluded from the earlier analysis of 587 of the donors. In an earlier analysis of several hundred of the donors, V segments were called functional above 56.7% productive rearrangements and were called segregating when the between-donor standard deviation exceeded 5%. A statistical classification framework was developed to diagnose cytomegalovirus status using the catalog of TCR beta chain sequences. In a later analysis, TCR nucleotide sequences were compared against IMGT/GENE-DB human TR gene sequences so that V and J genes could be assigned. In a later analysis, CDR3 sequences and most-parsimonious VDJ recombination scenarios were assigned using the TCRdist pipeline. A later analysis defined each TCR beta chain by its CDR3 amino acid sequence plus V-gene family, and excluded reads lacking a unique V-gene family. To address suspected cross-contamination and a sequencing artifact, a later analysis removed 550 to 750 highly shared, low-generation-probability nucleotide sequences. For each public chain, a later analysis derived a clonal expansion index from normalized ranks of inferred template counts within each repertoire. In a later analysis, generation probabilities were computed with a VDJ recombination model fitted to out-of-frame rearrangements, and the resulting probabilities were checked against IGoR. In a later analysis, TCR-TCR, TCR-HLA and TCR-CMV co-occurrence was scored with hypergeometric tests, and a repertoire-size bias correction was applied to TCR pairs. A later analysis estimated false discovery rates by permuting HLA or CMV assignments 20 times. In a later analysis, co-occurring TCRs were grouped using DBSCAN, with TCRdist sequence similarity added in when clustering inside HLA-allele-positive subsets. Repertoires with fewer than 30,000 or more than 120,000 public chains were left out of co-occurrence clustering, as were a handful of repertoires with anomalous nucleotide sharing. Drawn from immuneACCESS, this table holds only the in-frame rearrangements with V and J called that TCRdb kept. Clones are partly lost; checked studies trace under half to an unresolved V gene and leave the rest unexplained. V and J calls and clone size are those listed in that table; D and trimming were worked out from the DNA. This sample lists roughly 130,000 clones; about 80% were detected once. Clones ranked in the top ten supply more than 2.5% of the sample.

The cohort was made up of approximately 670 healthy bone marrow donors. All cohort members were sampled while nominally healthy, although unrecorded immune exposures were likely present. The donor was CMV seronegative and was included in the group of over 300 seronegative cohort members. Each donor provided a peripheral blood sample, and peripheral blood mononuclear cells were used for TCR beta sequencing. Genomic DNA extraction from the blood cell samples was performed with the Qiagen DNeasy Blood Extraction Kit. This receptor was taken from a male donor in good health and CMV-seronegative. The sequenced material came from PBMCs. The chain couples TRBV28 to TRBJ1-6; a stretch of 9 junction bases matches TRBD1. The CDR3 here reads CASSSPGQGSPLHF. The DNA sequence follows: TGTGCCAGCAGTTCGCCGGGACAGGGTTCACCCCTCCACTTT.